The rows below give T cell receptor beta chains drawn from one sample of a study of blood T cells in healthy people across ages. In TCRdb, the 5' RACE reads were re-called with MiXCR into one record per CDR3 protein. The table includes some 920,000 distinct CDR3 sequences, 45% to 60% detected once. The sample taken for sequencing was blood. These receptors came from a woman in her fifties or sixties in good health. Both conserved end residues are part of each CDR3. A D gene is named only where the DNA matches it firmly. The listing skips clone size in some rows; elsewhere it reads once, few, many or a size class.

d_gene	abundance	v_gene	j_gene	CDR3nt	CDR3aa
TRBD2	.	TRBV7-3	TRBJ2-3	TGTGCCAGCAGCTTAAGGAGGACTAGCGGGAGTCGGAGGGCAGATACGCAGTATTTT	CASSLRRTSGSRRADTQYF
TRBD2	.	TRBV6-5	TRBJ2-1	TGTGCCAGCAGCAAAAAGCGGGGGGGCTCCTACAATGAGCAGTTCTTC	CASSKKRGGSYNEQFF
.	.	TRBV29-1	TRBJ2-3	TGCAGCGTGCGAGCGGGACAGCTTACAGATACGCAGTATTTT	CSVRAGQLTDTQYF
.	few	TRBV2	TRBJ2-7	TGTGCCAGCAGTGAATCTGGGCAGGGGCGTTCCTACGAGCAGTACTTC	CASSESGQGRSYEQYF
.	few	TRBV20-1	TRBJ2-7	TGCAGTGCTAGGCCTAACCGGGACTCCCGTAGCAACTACTACGAGCAGTACTTC	CSARPNRDSRSNYYEQYF
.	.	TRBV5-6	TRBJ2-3	TGTGCCAGCAGCTACCGGACATACAGCACAGATACGCAGTATTTT	CASSYRTYSTDTQYF
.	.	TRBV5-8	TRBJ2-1	TGTGCCAGCAGCGCAGATCAGGGGACCCTCTCCTACAATGAGCAGTTCTTC	CASSADQGTLSYNEQFF
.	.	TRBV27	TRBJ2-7	TGTGCCAGCAGTATCACTACCCCGGCACAATACGAGCAGTACTTC	CASSITTPAQYEQYF
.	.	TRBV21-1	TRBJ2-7	TGTGCCAAAAATTGGGGGTACGAGCAGTACTTC	CAKNWGYEQYF
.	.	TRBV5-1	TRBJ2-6	TGCGCCAGCAGGGAGGACCTATTATCACTCTCTGGGGCCAACGTCCTGACTTTC	CASREDLLSLSGANVLTF
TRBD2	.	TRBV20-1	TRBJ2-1	TGCAGTGCTAGAGATGGGGGACTAGCTTCGCAGTTCTTC	CSARDGGLASQFF
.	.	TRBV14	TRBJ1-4	TGTGCCAGCAGCCATTTGGACCTGAAGAGGGAAAAACTGTTTTTT	CASSHLDLKREKLFF
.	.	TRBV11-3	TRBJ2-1	TGTGCCAGCAGCCCGTCGAAGGCTTTTCGTGAGCAGTTCTTC	CASSPSKAFREQFF
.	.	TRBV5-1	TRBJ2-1	TGCGCCAGCAGTCAGGACACCGGCTCCTACAATGAGCAGTTCTTC	CASSQDTGSYNEQFF
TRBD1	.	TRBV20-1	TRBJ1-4	TGCAGTGCTAGAGGGGGTTTCAGGGGGCGGAGTGAAAAACTGTTTTTT	CSARGGFRGRSEKLFF
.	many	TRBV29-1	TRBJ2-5	TGCAGCGTTGGAAGGCAAGAGACCCAGTACTTC	CSVGRQETQYF
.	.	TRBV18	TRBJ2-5	TGTGCCAGCTCACAGCGCGGGCCAGAGACCCAGTACTTC	CASSQRGPETQYF